The 3 T cell receptor beta chains below were found in one sample sequenced in a study of CD8 T cells in ankylosing spondylitis. TCRdb reprocessed the 5' RACE reads with MiXCR, giving one entry per CDR3 protein. The top ten clones hold 13% to 15% of a sample with about 340,000 distinct CDR3 sequences, 6.5% to 10% of them seen once. These receptors lack a known antigen. Study findings and constraints: Fewer than 10 highly homologous variants formed a TCR beta motif that appeared characteristic of ankylosing spondylitis blood.

Material: blood, either unsorted or a sorted T cell fraction (not recorded which). The receptors originated from a male donor with ankylosing spondylitis.

The table lists this clonotype with many counts. The rearrangement joins TRBV6-1 to TRBJ2-1; weak D call: TRBD2 (6 bases). This CDR3 spans 15 amino acids. Germline assignment: CDR1 MNHNS and CDR2 SASEGT. Between the trimmed V and J ends, which lost 6 bases and 7 bases, there was a span of 19 bases. The DNA of the CDR3 is TGTGCCAGCAGAAGAACGCCTAGCGAGTTTAATGAGCAGTTCTTC. Residues: CASRRTPSEFNEQFF.

This rearrangement joins TRBV4-1 to TRBJ2-1; D is possibly TRBD2 (6 bases). This CDR3 has 15 amino acids. Trimming took off 0 bases at V and 5 bases at J, with 11 bases between the two ends. The germline V gene has CDR1 MGHRA and CDR2 YSYEKL. The DNA for the CDR3 is TGCGCCAGCAGCCAAGAGGATAGCGGCCACAATGAGCAGTTCTTC. Its translation is CASSQEDSGHNEQFF.

The chain combines TRBV14 with TRBJ2-1; 11 bases align to TRBD2. V trimming: 3 bases; J trimming: 8 bases; junction bases outside the gene matches: 9. The germline CDR1 and CDR2 sequences are SGHDN and FVKESK. This CDR3 has 16 residues. The CDR3 DNA sequence: TGTGCCAGCAGCCACCCGGGACTAGCGGCCCAGCATGAGCAGTTCTTC. It translates to CASSHPGLAAQHEQFF. Full variable domain (missing parts from reference TRBV14 and TRBJ2-1): EAGVTQFPSHSVIEKGQTVTLRCDPISGHDNLYWYRRVMGKEIKFLLHFVKESKQDESGMPNNRFLAERTGGTYSTLKVQPAELEDSGVYFCASSHPGLAAQHEQFFGPGTRLTVL.